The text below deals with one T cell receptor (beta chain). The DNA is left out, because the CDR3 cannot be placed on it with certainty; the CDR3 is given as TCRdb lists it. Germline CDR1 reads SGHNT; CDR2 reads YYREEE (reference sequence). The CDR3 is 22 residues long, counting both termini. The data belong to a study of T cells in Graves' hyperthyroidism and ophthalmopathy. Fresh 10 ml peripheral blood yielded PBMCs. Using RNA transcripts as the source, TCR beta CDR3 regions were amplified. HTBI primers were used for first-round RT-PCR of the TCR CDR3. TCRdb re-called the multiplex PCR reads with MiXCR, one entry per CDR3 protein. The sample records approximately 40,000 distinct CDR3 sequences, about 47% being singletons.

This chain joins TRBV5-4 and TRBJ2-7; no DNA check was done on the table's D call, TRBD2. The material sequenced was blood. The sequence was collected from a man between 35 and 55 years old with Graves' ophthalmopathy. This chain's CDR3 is CASSFYICSAIGTSDLSYEQYF.